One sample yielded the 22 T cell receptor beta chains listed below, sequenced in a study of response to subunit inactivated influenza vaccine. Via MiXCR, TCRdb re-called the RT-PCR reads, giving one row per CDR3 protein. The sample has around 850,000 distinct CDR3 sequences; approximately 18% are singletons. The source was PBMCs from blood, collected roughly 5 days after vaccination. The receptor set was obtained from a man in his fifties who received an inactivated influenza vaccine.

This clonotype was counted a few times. The CDR3 DNA follows: TGTGCCAGCAGCACCCGAGAGGGCGATGAGCAGTTCTTC. Its protein product is CASSTREGDEQFF. The chain recombines TRBV7-2 with TRBJ2-1; the D gene is possibly TRBD2 (5 bases). CDR1 SGHTA and CDR2 FQGNSA come from the germline V gene. This CDR3 spans 13 amino acids. V shed 5 bases and J shed 8 bases, with 13 bases lying between them.

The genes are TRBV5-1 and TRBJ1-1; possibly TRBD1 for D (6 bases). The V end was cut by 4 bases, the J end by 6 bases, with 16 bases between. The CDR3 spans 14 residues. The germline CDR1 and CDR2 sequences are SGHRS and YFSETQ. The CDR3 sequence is CASSVRGGRAEAFF. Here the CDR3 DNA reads TGCGCCAGCAGCGTCAGGGGAGGCAGGGCTGAAGCTTTCTTT.

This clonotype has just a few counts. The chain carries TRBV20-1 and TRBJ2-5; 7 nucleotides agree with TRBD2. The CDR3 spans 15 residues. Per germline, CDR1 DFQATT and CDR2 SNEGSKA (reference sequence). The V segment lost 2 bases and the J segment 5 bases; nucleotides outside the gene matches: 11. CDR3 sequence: CSARPLGREEETQYF. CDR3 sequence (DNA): TGCAGTGCTAGACCTTTGGGCCGGGAGGAGGAGACCCAGTACTTC.

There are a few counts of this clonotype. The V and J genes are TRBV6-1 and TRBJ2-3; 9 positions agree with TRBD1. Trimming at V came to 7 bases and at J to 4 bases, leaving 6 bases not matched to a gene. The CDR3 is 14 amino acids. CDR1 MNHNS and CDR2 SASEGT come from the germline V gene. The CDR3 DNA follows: TGTGCCAGCACCGACAGGGGGGATTCAGATACGCAGTATTTT. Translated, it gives CASTDRGDSDTQYF.

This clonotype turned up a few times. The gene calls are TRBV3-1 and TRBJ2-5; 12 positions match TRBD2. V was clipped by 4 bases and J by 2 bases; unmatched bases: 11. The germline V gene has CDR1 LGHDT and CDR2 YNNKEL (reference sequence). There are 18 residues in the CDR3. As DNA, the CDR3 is TGTGCCAGCAGCCGACGACTAGCGGGGGCCTCGGGACAAGAGACCCAGTACTTC. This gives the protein CASSRRLAGASGQETQYF.

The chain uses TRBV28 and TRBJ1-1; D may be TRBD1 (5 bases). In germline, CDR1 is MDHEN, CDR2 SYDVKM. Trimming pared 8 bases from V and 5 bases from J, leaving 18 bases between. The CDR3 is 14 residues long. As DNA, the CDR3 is TGTGCCAGCGTCCCTCGGGGGGTTGGGACTGAAGCTTTCTTT. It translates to CASVPRGVGTEAFF. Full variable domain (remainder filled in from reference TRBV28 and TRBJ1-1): DVKVTQSSRYLVKRTGEKVFLECVQDMDHENMFWYRQDPGLGLRLIYFSYDVKMKEKGDIPEGYSVSREKKERFSLILESASTNQTSMYLCASVPRGVGTEAFFGQGTRLTVV.

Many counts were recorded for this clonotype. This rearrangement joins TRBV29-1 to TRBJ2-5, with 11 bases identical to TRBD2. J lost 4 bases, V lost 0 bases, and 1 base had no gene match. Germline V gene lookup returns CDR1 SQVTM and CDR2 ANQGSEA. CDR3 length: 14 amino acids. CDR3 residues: CSVEEGTSGETQYF. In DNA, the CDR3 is TGCAGCGTTGAAGAGGGGACTAGCGGAGAGACCCAGTACTTC.

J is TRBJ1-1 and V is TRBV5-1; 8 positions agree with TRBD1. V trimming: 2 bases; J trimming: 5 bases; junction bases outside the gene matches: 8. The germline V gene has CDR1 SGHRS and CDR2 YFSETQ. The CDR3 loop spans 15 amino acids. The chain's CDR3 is CASSLQGQGSTEAFF. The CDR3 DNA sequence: TGCGCCAGCAGCTTACAAGGACAGGGTTCGACTGAAGCTTTCTTT.

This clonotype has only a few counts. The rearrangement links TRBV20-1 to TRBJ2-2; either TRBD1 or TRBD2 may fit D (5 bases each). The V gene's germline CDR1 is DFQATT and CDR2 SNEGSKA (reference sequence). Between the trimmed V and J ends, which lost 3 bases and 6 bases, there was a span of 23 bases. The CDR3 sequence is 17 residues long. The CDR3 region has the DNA TGCAGTGCTAGTATTTCAGGGACCGCGCGTGTACCCGGGGAGCTGTTTTTT. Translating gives CSASISGTARVPGELFF.

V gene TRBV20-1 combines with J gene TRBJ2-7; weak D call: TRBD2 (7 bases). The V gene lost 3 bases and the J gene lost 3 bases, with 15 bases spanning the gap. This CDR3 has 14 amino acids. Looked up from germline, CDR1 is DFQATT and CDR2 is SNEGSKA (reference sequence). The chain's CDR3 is CSAREGGSYYEQYF. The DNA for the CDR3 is TGCAGTGCTAGGGAGGGGGGGTCGTACTACGAGCAGTACTTC.

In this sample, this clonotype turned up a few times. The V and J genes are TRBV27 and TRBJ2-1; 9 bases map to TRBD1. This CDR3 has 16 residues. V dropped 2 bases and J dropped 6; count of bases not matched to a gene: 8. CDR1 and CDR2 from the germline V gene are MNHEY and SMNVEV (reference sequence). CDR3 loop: CASSLPPGQGGNEQFF. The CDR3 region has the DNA TGTGCCAGCAGTTTACCCCCGGGACAGGGAGGCAATGAGCAGTTCTTC.

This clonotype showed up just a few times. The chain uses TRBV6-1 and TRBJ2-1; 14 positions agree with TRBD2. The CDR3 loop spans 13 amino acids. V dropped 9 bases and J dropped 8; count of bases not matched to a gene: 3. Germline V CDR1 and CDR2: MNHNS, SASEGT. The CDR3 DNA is TGTGCCAGTCGACTAGCGGGAGGGGATGAGCAGTTCTTC. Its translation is CASRLAGGDEQFF.

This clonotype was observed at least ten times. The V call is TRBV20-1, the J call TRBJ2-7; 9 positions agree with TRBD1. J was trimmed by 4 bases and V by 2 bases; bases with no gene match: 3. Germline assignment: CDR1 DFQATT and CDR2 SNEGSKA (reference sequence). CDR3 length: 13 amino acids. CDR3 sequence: CSARHRGQYEQYF. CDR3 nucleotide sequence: TGCAGTGCTAGACACAGGGGGCAATACGAGCAGTACTTC.

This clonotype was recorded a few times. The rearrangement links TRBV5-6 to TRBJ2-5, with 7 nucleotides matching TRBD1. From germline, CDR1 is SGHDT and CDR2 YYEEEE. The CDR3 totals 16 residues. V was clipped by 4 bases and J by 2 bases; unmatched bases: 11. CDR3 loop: CASSVRQGWGQETQYF. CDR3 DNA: TGTGCCAGCAGCGTAAGACAGGGATGGGGGCAAGAGACCCAGTACTTC.

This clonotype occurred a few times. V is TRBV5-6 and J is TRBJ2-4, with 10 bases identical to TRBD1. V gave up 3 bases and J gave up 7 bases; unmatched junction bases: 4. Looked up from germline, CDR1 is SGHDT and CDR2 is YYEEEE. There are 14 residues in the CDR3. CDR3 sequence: CASSYGQGVNIQYF. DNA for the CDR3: TGTGCCAGCAGCTACGGACAGGGGGTTAACATTCAGTACTTC.

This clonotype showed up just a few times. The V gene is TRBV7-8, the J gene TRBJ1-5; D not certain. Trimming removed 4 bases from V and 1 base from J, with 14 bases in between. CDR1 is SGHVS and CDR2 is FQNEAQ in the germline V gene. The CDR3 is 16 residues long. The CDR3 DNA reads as TGTGCCAGCAGCTCAGGAAGTGGGGTGAGCAATCAGCCCCAGCATTTT. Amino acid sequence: CASSSGSGVSNQPQHF.

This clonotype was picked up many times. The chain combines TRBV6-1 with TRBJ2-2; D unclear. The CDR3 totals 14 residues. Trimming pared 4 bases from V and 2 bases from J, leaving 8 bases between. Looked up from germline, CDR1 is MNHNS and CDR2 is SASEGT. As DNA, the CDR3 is TGTGCCAGCAGTGGATTAACTAACACCGGGGAGCTGTTTTTT. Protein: CASSGLTNTGELFF.

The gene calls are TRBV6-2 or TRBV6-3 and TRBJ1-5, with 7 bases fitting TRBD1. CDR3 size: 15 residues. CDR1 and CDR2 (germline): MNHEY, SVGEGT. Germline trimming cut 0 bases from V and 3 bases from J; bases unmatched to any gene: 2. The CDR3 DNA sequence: TGTGCCAGCAGTTACTCAGGGACAGCCAATCAGCCCCAGCATTTT. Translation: CASSYSGTANQPQHF.

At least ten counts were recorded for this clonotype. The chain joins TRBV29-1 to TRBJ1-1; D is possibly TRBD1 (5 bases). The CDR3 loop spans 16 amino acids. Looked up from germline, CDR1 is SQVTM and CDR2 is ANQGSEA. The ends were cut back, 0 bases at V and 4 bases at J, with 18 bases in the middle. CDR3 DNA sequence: TGCAGCGTTGAAGAGTTTGGGGGATACGGGGCCACTGAAGCTTTCTTT. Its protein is CSVEEFGGYGATEAFF. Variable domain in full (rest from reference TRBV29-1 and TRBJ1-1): SAVISQKPSRDICQRGTSLTIQCQVDSQVTMMFWYRQQPGQSLTLIATANQGSEATYESGFVIDKFPISRPNLTFSTLTVSNMSPEDSSIYLCSVEEFGGYGATEAFFGQGTRLTVV.

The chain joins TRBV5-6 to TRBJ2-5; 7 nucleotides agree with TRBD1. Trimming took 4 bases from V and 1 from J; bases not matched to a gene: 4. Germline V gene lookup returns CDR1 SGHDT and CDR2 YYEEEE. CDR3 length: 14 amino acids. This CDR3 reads CASSLDRLQETQYF. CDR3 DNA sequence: TGTGCCAGCAGCCTGGACAGGCTCCAAGAGACCCAGTACTTC.

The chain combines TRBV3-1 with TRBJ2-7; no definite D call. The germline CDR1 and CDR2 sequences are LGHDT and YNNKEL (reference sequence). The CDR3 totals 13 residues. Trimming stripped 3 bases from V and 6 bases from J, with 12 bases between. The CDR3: CASSHSLPGEQYF. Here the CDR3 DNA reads TGTGCCAGCAGCCATAGCCTACCGGGCGAGCAGTACTTC.

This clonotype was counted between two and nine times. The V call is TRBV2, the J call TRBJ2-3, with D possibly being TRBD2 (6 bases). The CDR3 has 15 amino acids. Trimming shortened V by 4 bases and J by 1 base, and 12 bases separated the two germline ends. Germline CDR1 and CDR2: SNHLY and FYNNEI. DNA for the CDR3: TGTGCCAGCAGTGTTAATTCGGGGGGCACAGATACGCAGTATTTT. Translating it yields CASSVNSGGTDTQYF.